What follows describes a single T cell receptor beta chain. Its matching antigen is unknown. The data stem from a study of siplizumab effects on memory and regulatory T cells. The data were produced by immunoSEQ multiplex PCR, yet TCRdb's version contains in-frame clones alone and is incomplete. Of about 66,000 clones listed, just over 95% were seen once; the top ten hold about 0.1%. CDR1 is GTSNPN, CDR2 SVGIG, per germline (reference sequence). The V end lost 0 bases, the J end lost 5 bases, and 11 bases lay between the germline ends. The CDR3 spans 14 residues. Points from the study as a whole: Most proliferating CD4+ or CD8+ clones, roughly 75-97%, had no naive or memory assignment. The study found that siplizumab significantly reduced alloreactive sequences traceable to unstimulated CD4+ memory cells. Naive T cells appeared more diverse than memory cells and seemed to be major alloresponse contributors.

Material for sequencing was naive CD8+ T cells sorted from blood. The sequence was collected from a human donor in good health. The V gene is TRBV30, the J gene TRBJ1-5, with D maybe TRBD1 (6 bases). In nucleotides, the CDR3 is TGTGCCTGGAGTGTGGAGGCAGGGGATCAGCCCCAGCATTTT. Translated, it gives CAWSVEAGDQPQHF.